These 7 T cell receptor beta chains share one sample of origin, sequenced in a study of blood T cell repertoires in COVID-19. Profiling relied on immunoSEQ multiplex PCR, and the TCRdb table lists in-frame clones only, not all of them. The profile shows about 190,000 clones, 70% to 85% of them singletons. The sample was peripheral blood. Receptors originate from a man in his forties or fifties who had recovered from COVID-19.

This rearrangement joins TRBV30 to TRBJ1-5; TRBD1 agrees at 7 bases. Per the germline V gene, CDR1 is GTSNPN and CDR2 is SVGIG (reference sequence). J was trimmed by 0 bases and V by 0 bases; bases with no gene match: 11. The CDR3 has 18 amino acids. The CDR3: CAWSVTRSGGFSNQPQHF. The CDR3 nucleotides are TGTGCCTGGAGTGTGACTCGGTCAGGGGGATTTAGCAATCAGCCCCAGCATTTT.

The sample holds one count of this clone. The chain couples TRBV4-1 to TRBJ1-2; 11 bases map to TRBD1. Trimming cost V 4 bases and J 1 base; bases outside gene matches: 11. The CDR3 totals 18 residues. CDR1 is MGHRA and CDR2 is YSYEKL in the germline V gene. Here the CDR3 reads CASSPGQGASFNNYGYTF. Written as DNA, the CDR3 is TGCGCCAGCAGCCCAGGACAGGGGGCTTCTTTTAATAACTATGGCTACACCTTC.

V usage is TRBV18 and J usage is TRBJ2-6, with D possibly matching TRBD2 (6 bases). V lost 6 bases and J 0 bases, leaving 21 bases between the germline ends. The length of the CDR3 is 19 residues. The germline gives CDR1 KGHSH, CDR2 LQKENI. The CDR3 sequence is CASSPYGGSSSSGANVLTF. The CDR3, as DNA: TGTGCCAGCTCGCCTTACGGGGGATCGAGTTCCTCTGGGGCCAACGTCCTGACTTTC. The full variable domain, rest sourced from reference TRBV18 and TRBJ2-6, is NAGVMQNPRHLVRRRGQEARLRCSPMKGHSHVYWYRQLPEEGLKFMVYLQKENIIDESGMPKERFSAEFPKEGPSILRIQQVVRGDSAAYFCASSPYGGSSSSGANVLTFGAGSRLTVL.

The chain carries TRBV27 and TRBJ2-7; possibly TRBD1 for D (6 bases). This CDR3 region has 15 residues. The V end was cut by 8 bases, the J end by 0 bases, with 17 bases between. Germline V CDR1 and CDR2: MNHEY, SMNVEV (reference sequence). CDR3 region: CASRSMDSYSYEQYF. DNA of the CDR3: TGTGCCAGCCGATCGATGGACAGTTACTCCTACGAGCAGTACTTC.

The rearrangement links TRBV7-2 to TRBJ2-7; tentative D call: TRBD1 (6 bases). Germline V gene lookup returns CDR1 SGHTA and CDR2 FQGNSA. This CDR3 spans 14 amino acids. Deletions cut 4 bases from V and 9 bases from J, with 19 bases between. The CDR3 region has the DNA TGTGCCAGCAGCTCCCCCACAGCGTTAGGGGGGCAGTACTTC. It specifies CASSSPTALGGQYF. Complete variable domain (other parts from reference TRBV7-2 and TRBJ2-7): GAGVSQSPSNKVTEKGKDVELRCDPISGHTALYWYRQSLGQGLEFLIYFQGNSAPDKSGLPSDRFSAERTGGSVSTLTIQRTQQEDSAVYLCASSSPTALGGQYFGPGTRLTVT.

Here the CDR3 reads CASTSLTRSPYNEQFF. The CDR3 DNA reads TGTGCCAGCACCTCCTTAACAAGAAGTCCCTACAATGAGCAGTTCTTC. The chain is built from TRBV5-6 and TRBJ2-1; no firm D call. Trimming shortened V by 6 bases and J by 2 bases, and 18 bases separated the two germline ends. Germline-derived CDR1 and CDR2 are SGHDT and YYEEEE. The CDR3 is made up of 16 amino acids.

This clone showed up just a few times. The CDR3 is CASSLVNRDNYGYTF. The CDR3 DNA is TGTGCCAGCAGCTTGGTGAACAGGGATAACTATGGCTACACCTTC. The chain employs TRBV5-4 and TRBJ1-2, with D possibly matching TRBD1 (6 bases). The CDR3 is 15 residues long. Trimming pared 0 bases from V and 1 base from J, leaving 10 bases between. Germline V CDR1 and CDR2: SGHNT, YYREEE (reference sequence).